The 8 T cell receptor beta chains presented below share a single source sample, sequenced in a study of human T cells and chemical hapten exposure. Described time point: patch test 1, 2 weeks after DPC sensitization. As for treatment: therapeutic diphenylcyclopropenone sensitization with weekly scalp DPC. TCRdb reprocessed the RACE reads via MiXCR and lists one record per CDR3 protein. The sample has around 150,000 distinct CDR3 sequences; approximately 15% are singletons. The sequences come from whole blood, collected in connection with sensitization to the hapten diphenylcyclopropenone (DPC). The receptors shown here come from a woman aged 25 to 39 with alopecia areata. Some clones in this sample may be carry-over from other donors' samples.

This clonotype was recorded many times. V usage is TRBV12-3 or TRBV12-4 and J usage is TRBJ2-5; D is possibly TRBD2 (6 bases). The CDR3 extends over 14 amino acids. V dropped 3 bases and J dropped 4 bases, with 12 bases sitting between them. CDR3 loop: CASSLGLAPETQYF. The CDR3 coding sequence is TGTGCCAGCAGTTTGGGGCTAGCGCCAGAGACCCAGTACTTC.

This clonotype has only a few counts. This CDR3 is CASSPDLAGTGELFF. CDR3 DNA sequence: TGTGCCAGCTCACCAGACCTAGCGGGCACCGGGGAGCTGTTTTTT. V and J are TRBV18 and TRBJ2-2; 8 bases line up with TRBD2. CDR3 length: 15 residues. Germline CDR1 and CDR2: KGHSH and LQKENI. V shed 2 bases, J shed 4 bases, and the junction held 3 bases outside the gene matches.

The chain employs TRBV6-5 and TRBJ1-6; maybe TRBD1 (6 bases). The V end was cut by 6 bases, the J end by 16 bases, with 19 bases between. Germline CDR1 MNHEY, CDR2 SVGAGI. The CDR3 runs to 13 residues. The DNA for the CDR3 is TGTGCCAGCAGCATCGAACCTATCGGGACACTCCACTTT. This codes for CASSIEPIGTLHF.

This clonotype occurred a few times. CDR3 loop: CASSLGQGRRGYTF. CDR3 nucleotides: TGTGCCAGCTCCCTCGGACAGGGTCGGCGTGGCTACACCTTC. The V and J genes are TRBV18 and TRBJ1-2; TRBD1 agrees at 8 bases. The CDR3 is made up of 14 amino acids. Germline V gene lookup returns CDR1 KGHSH and CDR2 LQKENI. The ends lost 6 bases at V and 7 bases at J; junction bases unmatched: 10. The full variable domain, with the rest looked up from reference TRBV18 and TRBJ1-2, is NAGVMQNPRHLVRRRGQEARLRCSPMKGHSHVYWYRQLPEEGLKFMVYLQKENIIDESGMPKERFSAEFPKEGPSILRIQQVVRGDSAAYFCASSLGQGRRGYTFGSGTRLTVV.

The chain has TRBV19 and TRBJ2-3, with 7 bases lining up with TRBD1. This CDR3 is 15 amino acids long. V lost 1 base to trimming and J lost 4 bases; unmatched junction nucleotides: 5. The germline CDR1 and CDR2 sequences are LNHDA and SQIVND (reference sequence). Here the CDR3 reads CASSIALTGSDTQYF. The CDR3 bases are TGTGCCAGTAGTATAGCGTTGACAGGGTCAGATACGCAGTATTTT.

This clonotype has only a few counts. J is TRBJ2-1 and V is TRBV5-1; TRBD2 matches at 11 bases. The CDR3 sequence is 17 residues long. Germline CDR1 SGHRS, CDR2 YFSETQ. J was trimmed by 2 bases and V by 4 bases; bases with no gene match: 8. CDR3 nucleotides: TGCGCCAGCAGCGCTAGGGGACTAGCGGCCACCTACAATGAGCAGTTCTTC. It specifies CASSARGLAATYNEQFF.

The chain uses TRBV20-1 and TRBJ2-3, with a tentative D call TRBD2 (5 bases). CDR1 DFQATT and CDR2 SNEGSKA come from the germline V gene (reference sequence). V was cut by 3 bases and J by 5 bases, with 15 bases left in between. This CDR3 is built from 14 residues. CDR3 in amino acids: CSARRSLGVDTQYF. Here the CDR3 DNA reads TGCAGTGCTAGGCGCTCCCTCGGGGTAGATACGCAGTATTTT.

In this sample, this clonotype turned up many times. The chain has TRBV20-1 and TRBJ1-5; the D is unclear. The CDR3 is 13 amino acids. The V end was cut by 3 bases, the J end by 1 base, with 7 bases between. Germline CDR1 DFQATT, CDR2 SNEGSKA (reference sequence). Written as DNA, the CDR3 is TGCAGTGCTAGCCAAGGGAGCAATCAGCCCCAGCATTTT. Protein: CSASQGSNQPQHF.